This TCR beta chain was recorded in a study of blood T cell repertoires in COVID-19. Overall study: Both acute and convalescent COVID-19 samples were obtained from the United States, Italy and Spain.

CDR3 length: 14 residues. The V gene's germline CDR1 is ENHRY and CDR2 SYGVKD. The V gene lost 4 bases and the J gene lost 1 base, with 9 bases spanning the gap. How the authors handled the data: Nucleated cell counts were estimated from reference gene primer amplification. The table came from immunoSEQ multiplex PCR; TCRdb's copy has only in-frame clones and leaves some out. That table is the source of V, J and clone size, and D and trimming were worked out from the DNA. The table shows 310,000 or so clones, with roughly 87% occurring only once. This chain links TRBV10-3 with TRBJ2-3; weak D call: TRBD1 (5 bases). Sequencing was carried out using peripheral blood. The receptor's source is a middle-aged man with active or convalescent COVID-19. The CDR3 reads CAISGRAGTDTQYF. Here the CDR3 DNA reads TGTGCCATCAGTGGCAGGGCGGGCACAGATACGCAGTATTTT.